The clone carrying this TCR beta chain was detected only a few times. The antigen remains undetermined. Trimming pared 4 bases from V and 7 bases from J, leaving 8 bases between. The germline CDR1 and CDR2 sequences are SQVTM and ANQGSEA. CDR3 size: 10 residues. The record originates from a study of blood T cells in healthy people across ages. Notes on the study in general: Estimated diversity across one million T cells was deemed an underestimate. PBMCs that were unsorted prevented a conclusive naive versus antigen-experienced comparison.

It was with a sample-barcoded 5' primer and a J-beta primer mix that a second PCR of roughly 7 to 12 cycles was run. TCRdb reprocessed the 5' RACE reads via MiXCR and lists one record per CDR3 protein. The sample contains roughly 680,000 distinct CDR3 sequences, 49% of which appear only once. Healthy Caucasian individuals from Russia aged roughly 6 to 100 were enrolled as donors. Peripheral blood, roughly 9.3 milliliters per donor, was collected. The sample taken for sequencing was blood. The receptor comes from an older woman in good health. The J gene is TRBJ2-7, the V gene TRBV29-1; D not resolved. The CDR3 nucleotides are TGCAGCGTTGGGGTCAATGAGCAGTACTTC. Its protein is CSVGVNEQYF.